This T cell receptor beta chain was sequenced for a study of cytomegalovirus exposure and HLA in healthy donors. The study, taken as a whole, reports: Being indistinguishable, some V segments were excluded, TRBV6-2 and TRBV6-3 among them.

The PCR employed 60 Vbeta primers together with 13 Jbeta primers. TCRdb keeps only in-frame clones here, not all; method: immunoSEQ multiplex PCR. The data hold 110,000 to 150,000 clones, with 72% observed a single time. In germline, CDR1 is LGHNT, CDR2 FRNRAP. The CDR3 sequence is 17 residues long. The ends were cut back, 3 bases at V and 3 bases at J, with 18 bases in the middle. In regard to this clone: Antigen: not known.

This rearrangement joins TRBV12-5 to TRBJ2-1, with a possible D match to TRBD2 (5 bases). The sequence derives from a middle-aged man in good health and CMV-seronegative. Sequencing was performed on PBMCs. CDR3 coding DNA: TGTGCTAGTGGTTTCCGGTACCCGGGAATCGGCTACAATGAGCAGTTCTTC. It is translated as CASGFRYPGIGYNEQFF.